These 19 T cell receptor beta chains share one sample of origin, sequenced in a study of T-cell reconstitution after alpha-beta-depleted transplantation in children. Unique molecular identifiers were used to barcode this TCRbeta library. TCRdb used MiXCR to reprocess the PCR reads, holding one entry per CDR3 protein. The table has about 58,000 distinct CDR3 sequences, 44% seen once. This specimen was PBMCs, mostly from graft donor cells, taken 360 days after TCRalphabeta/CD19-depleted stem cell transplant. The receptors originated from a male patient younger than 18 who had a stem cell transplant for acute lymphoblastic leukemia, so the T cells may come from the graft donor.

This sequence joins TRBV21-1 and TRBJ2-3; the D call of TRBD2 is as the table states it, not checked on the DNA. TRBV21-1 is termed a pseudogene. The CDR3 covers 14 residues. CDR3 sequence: CASSQTSGLDTQYF. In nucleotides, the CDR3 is TGTGCCAGCAGCCAAACTAGCGGGCTGGATACGCAGTATTTT.

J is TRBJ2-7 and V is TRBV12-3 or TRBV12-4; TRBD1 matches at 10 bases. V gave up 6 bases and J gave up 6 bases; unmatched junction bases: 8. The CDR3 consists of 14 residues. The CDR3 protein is CASSRDRGLLEQYF. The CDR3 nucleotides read TGTGCCAGCAGCAGGGACAGGGGCCTACTCGAGCAGTACTTC.

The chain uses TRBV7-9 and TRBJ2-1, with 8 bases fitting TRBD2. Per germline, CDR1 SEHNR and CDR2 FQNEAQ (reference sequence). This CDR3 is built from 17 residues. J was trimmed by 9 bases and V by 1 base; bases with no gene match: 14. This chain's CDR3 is CASSLESRGLVLLEQFF. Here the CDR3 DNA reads TGTGCCAGCAGCTTAGAATCTCGGGGACTAGTTCTTCTTGAGCAGTTCTTC. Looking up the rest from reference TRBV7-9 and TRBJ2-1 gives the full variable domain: DTGVSQNPRHKITKRGQNVTFRCDPISEHNRLYWYRQTLGQGPEFLTYFQNEAQLEKSRLLSDRFSAERPKGSFSTLEIQRTEQGDSAMYLCASSLESRGLVLLEQFFGPGTRLTVL.

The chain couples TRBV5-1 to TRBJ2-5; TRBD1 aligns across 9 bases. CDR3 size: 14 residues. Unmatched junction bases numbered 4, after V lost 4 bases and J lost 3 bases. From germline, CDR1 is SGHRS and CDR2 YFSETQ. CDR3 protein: CASSPWDREETQYF. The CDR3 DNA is TGCGCCAGCAGCCCCTGGGACAGGGAAGAGACCCAGTACTTC. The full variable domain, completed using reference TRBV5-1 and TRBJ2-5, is KAGVTQTPRYLIKTRGQQVTLSCSPISGHRSVSWYQQTPGQGLQFLFEYFSETQRNKGNFPGRFSGRQFSNSRSEMNVSTLELGDSALYLCASSPWDREETQYFGPGTRLLVL.

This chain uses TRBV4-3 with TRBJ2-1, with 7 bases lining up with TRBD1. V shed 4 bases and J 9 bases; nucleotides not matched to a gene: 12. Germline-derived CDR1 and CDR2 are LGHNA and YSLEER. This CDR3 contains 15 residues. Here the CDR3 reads CASSPSRTGSSEQFF. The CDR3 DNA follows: TGCGCCAGCAGCCCTTCCCGGACAGGTTCGAGTGAGCAGTTCTTC.

CDR3 sequence: CASSYSTLYDGPQDEQYF. The CDR3 DNA reads TGTGCCAGCAGTTACTCGACCCTATATGACGGTCCTCAGGACGAGCAGTACTTC. The J gene is TRBJ2-7, the V gene TRBV6-2 or TRBV6-3; D not certain. Germline-derived CDR1 and CDR2 are MNHEY and SVGEGT. V was shortened by 0 bases and J by 5 bases, with 23 bases between the two germline ends. This CDR3 is 18 amino acids long.

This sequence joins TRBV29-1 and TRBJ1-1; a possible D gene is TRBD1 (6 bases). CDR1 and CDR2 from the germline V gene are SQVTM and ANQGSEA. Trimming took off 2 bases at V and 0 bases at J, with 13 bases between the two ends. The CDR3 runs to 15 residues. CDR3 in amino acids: CSVEYITGLNTEAFF. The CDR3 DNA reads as TGCAGCGTTGAATACATAACAGGGCTGAACACTGAAGCTTTCTTT.

In DNA, the CDR3 is TGCAGCGTTGTTGGGACGACAGGGTTCCAAAACGAGCAGTACTTC. Its protein product is CSVVGTTGFQNEQYF. This chain uses TRBV29-1 with TRBJ2-7; 7 nucleotides line up with TRBD1. The CDR3 is 15 residues long. Germline V lookup: CDR1 SQVTM, CDR2 ANQGSEA. Trimming at V came to 4 bases and at J to 5 bases, leaving 14 bases not matched to a gene.

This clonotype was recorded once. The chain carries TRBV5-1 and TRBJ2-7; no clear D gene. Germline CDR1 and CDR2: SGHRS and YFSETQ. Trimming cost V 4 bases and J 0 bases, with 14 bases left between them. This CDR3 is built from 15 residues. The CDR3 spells CASSPDLANSYEQYF. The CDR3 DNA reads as TGCGCCAGCAGCCCCGACTTAGCCAACTCCTACGAGCAGTACTTC.

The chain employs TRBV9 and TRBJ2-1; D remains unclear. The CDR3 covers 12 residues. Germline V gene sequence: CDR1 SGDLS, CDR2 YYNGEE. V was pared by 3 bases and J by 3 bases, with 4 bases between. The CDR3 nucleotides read TGTGCCAGCAGCGCGGACTACAATGAGCAGTTCTTC. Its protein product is CASSADYNEQFF. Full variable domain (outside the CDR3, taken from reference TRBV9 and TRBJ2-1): DSGVTQTPKHLITATGQRVTLRCSPRSGDLSVYWYQQSLDQGLQFLIQYYNGEERAKGNILERFSAQQFPDLHSELNLSSLELGDSALYFCASSADYNEQFFGPGTRLTVL.

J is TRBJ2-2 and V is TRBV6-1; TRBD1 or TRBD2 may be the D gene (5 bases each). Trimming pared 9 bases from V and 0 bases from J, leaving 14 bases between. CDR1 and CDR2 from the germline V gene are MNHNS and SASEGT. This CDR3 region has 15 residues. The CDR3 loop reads CASNLWGPNTGELFF. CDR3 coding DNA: TGTGCCAGTAACTTATGGGGACCGAACACCGGGGAGCTGTTTTTT.

As DNA, the CDR3 is TGCGCCAGCAGCTTGGTGGAATCGGGATACGAGCAGTACTTC. Translated, it gives CASSLVESGYEQYF. The chain couples TRBV5-1 to TRBJ2-7; D might be TRBD2 (5 bases). This CDR3 region has 14 residues. Germline V CDR1 and CDR2: SGHRS, YFSETQ. V was pared by 0 bases and J by 4 bases, with 11 bases between.

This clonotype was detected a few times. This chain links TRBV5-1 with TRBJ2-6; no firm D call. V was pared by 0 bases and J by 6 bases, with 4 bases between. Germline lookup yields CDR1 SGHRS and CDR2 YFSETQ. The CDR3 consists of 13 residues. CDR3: CASSLDTANVLTF. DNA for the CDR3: TGCGCCAGCAGCTTGGACACGGCCAACGTCCTGACTTTC.

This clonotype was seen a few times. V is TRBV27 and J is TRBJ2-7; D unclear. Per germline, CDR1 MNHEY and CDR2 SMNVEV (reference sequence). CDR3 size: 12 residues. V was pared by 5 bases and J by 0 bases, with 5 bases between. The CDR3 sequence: CASSPLSYEQYF. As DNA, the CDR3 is TGTGCCAGCAGTCCCCTCTCCTACGAGCAGTACTTC.

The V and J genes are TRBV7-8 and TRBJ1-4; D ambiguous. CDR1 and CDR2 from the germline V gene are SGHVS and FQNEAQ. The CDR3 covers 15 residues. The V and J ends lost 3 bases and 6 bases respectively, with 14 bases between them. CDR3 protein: CASSLEGSNHEKLFF. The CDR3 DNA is TGTGCCAGCAGCTTGGAAGGGTCTAATCATGAAAAACTGTTTTTT.

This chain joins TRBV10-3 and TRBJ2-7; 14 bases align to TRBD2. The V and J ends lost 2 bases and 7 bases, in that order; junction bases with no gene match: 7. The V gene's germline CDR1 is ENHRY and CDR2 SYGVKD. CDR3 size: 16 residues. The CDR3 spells CAISEGPGLAGVEQYF. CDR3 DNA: TGTGCCATCAGTGAGGGGCCGGGACTAGCGGGGGTGGAGCAGTACTTC.

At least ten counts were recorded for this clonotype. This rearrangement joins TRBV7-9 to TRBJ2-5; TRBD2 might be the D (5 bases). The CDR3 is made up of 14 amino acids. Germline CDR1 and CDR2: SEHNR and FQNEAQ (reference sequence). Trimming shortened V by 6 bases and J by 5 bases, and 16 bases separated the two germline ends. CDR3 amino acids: CASRSPGNMETQYF. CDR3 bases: TGTGCCAGCAGATCACCGGGGAATATGGAGACCCAGTACTTC.

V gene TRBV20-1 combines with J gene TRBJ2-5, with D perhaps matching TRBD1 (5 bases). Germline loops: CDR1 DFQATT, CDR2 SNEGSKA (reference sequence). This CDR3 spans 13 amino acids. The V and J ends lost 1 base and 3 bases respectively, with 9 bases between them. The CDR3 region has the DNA TGCAGTGCTAGAGGTCTCAGGGAAGAGACCCAGTACTTC. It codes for CSARGLREETQYF.

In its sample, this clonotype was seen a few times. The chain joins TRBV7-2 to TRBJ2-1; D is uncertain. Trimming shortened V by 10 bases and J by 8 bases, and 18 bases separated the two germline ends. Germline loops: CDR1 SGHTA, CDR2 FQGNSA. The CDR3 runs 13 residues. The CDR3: CATQGRSRDEQFF. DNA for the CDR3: TGTGCCACCCAAGGACGGTCCCGGGATGAGCAGTTCTTC.